This record concerns one T cell receptor beta chain sequence. Its antigen is still unknown. Sequencing of each sample assayed roughly 9.1 x 10^4 TCR templates. Clones were sequenced by immunoSEQ multiplex PCR, and TCRdb holds only the in-frame ones, with some missing. The sample consists of 9,500 to 15,000 clones, roughly half of them appearing once. Cells from the mixed lymphocyte reaction were cocultured for around 6 days at 37°C. The sample belongs to a study of siplizumab effects on memory and regulatory T cells. About the study: Mixed lymphocyte reactions were performed as paired cultures containing siplizumab at approximately 1 ug/mL or no drug.

Whole-study results and caveats: Siplizumab cultures yielded proliferating Tregs whose suppressive function was not confirmed. Siplizumab gave mappable alloreactive CD4+ clones an average Treg-derived fraction of approximately 69%, against over 25% in controls.

CDR1 is LGHNA, CDR2 YNFKEQ, per germline. The junction had 2 bases not matched to a gene; V was cut back by 2 bases and J by 4 bases. The CDR3 spans 16 residues. The chain recombines TRBV4-2 with TRBJ2-3; 14 bases fit TRBD2. The TCR comes from a human donor in good health; the cells came from an allogeneic mixed lymphocyte reaction. Some clones in this sample may be carry-over from other donors' samples. Sequenced input: CFSE-low (dividing) CD8+ T cells sorted from an allogeneic mixed lymphocyte reaction. CDR3: CASSQSGLAGADTQYF. The DNA for the CDR3 is TGTGCCAGCAGCCAATCGGGACTAGCGGGAGCAGATACGCAGTATTTT.